Below, one T cell receptor beta chain is given with its context. The germline CDR1 and CDR2 sequences are MGHDK and SYGVNS. V was clipped by 3 bases and J by 3 bases; unmatched bases: 5. The CDR3 covers 15 residues. A second PCR of 7 to 11 cycles used a sample-barcoded 5' primer and a J-beta primer mix. MiXCR, run by TCRdb on the 5' RACE reads, gives a single entry per CDR3 protein. The repertoire holds 1.5 million to 2 million distinct CDR3 sequences, with roughly 30% as singletons. This record comes from a study of blood T cells in healthy people across ages. The chain carries TRBV25-1 and TRBJ2-7, with 10 positions matching TRBD2. The clonotype originates from a woman in her 30s in good health. The specimen sequenced was blood. CDR3: CASSDLGLAVYEQYF. The CDR3, as DNA: TGTGCCAGCAGTGATCTCGGACTAGCGGTCTACGAGCAGTACTTC.